Following are 24 T cell receptor beta chains from one sample sequenced in a study of blood T cell repertoires in COVID-19. Libraries were prepared by immunoSEQ multiplex PCR; TCRdb keeps only in-frame clonotypes and omits some of them. The table has tens of thousands of clones, approximately 87% seen once; the top ten hold around 4.4%. Sequencing was carried out using peripheral blood. The receptors come from a man aged 50-60 years with active COVID-19.

This clone has just one count. The chain uses TRBV28 and TRBJ2-1; 9 positions match TRBD2. Trimming cost V 7 bases and J 10 bases; bases outside gene matches: 11. CDR3 length equals 14 residues. Germline CDR1 is MDHEN and CDR2 is SYDVKM. The CDR3 DNA reads TGTGCCAGCACCCAGACTAGCGGATACTTGGAGCAGTTCTTC. Its protein is CASTQTSGYLEQFF.

V and J are TRBV24-1 and TRBJ2-3, with 10 bases aligning to TRBD2. Trimming at V came to 3 bases and at J to 0 bases, leaving 2 bases not matched to a gene. The V gene's germline CDR1 is KGHDR and CDR2 SFDVKD. CDR3 length equals 16 residues. The chain's CDR3 is CATSDPSGGSTDTQYF. The CDR3, as DNA: TGTGCCACCAGTGATCCTAGCGGGGGCAGCACAGATACGCAGTATTTT.

The chain joins TRBV3-1 (or the pseudogene TRBV3-2) to TRBJ1-6; no definite D call. CDR1 LGHDT and CDR2 YNNKEL come from the germline V gene (reference sequence). V lost 1 base to trimming and J lost 5 bases, with 6 bases between them. The CDR3 extends over 14 amino acids. CDR3: CASSQGGDNSPLHF. The CDR3 DNA is TGTGCCAGCAGCCAAGGAGGAGATAATTCACCCCTCCACTTT.

This clone was observed a single time. The rearrangement uses TRBV6-6 and TRBJ2-7; maybe TRBD2 (5 bases). Germline V CDR1 and CDR2: MNHNY, SVGAGI (reference sequence). This CDR3 has 12 residues. The V and J ends lost 5 bases and 11 bases respectively, with 16 bases between them. The CDR3 here is CASSANALREYF. The DNA for the CDR3 is TGTGCCAGCAGTGCCAACGCCTTGAGGGAGTACTTC.

This chain joins TRBV6-2 or TRBV6-3 and TRBJ1-2; D remains unclear. This CDR3 region has 13 residues. The germline gives CDR1 MNHEY, CDR2 SVGEGT. Trimming left V 0 bases short and J 4 bases short, with 6 bases between. CDR3 loop: CASSYSNSYGYTF. DNA of the CDR3: TGTGCCAGCAGTTACTCGAATAGCTATGGCTACACCTTC.

V usage is TRBV27 and J usage is TRBJ1-6, with 7 bases lining up with TRBD1. J gave up 9 bases and V 2 bases, and 4 bases lay outside the gene matches. This CDR3 has 14 amino acids. CDR1 and CDR2 (germline): MNHEY, SMNVEV (reference sequence). In nucleotides, the CDR3 is TGTGCCAGCAGTTTACAGGGGGACGGTTCACCCCTCCACTTT. Translation gives CASSLQGDGSPLHF.

V gene TRBV11-2 combines with J gene TRBJ1-4, with D unresolved. The CDR3 has 15 residues. The V and J ends lost 5 bases and 0 bases respectively, with 10 bases between them. The germline V gene encodes CDR1 SGHAT and CDR2 FQNNGV. CDR3 sequence reads: CASSTWQATNEKLFF. CDR3 bases: TGTGCCAGCAGCACGTGGCAGGCAACTAATGAAAAACTGTTTTTT.

The CDR3 nucleotides are TGTGCCAGCAGTCCACATCCGCCGGGACAGGGGGGACGAGGCTACACCTTC. Translated, it gives CASSPHPPGQGGRGYTF. The chain combines TRBV6-9 with TRBJ1-2, with TRBD1 identical over 11 bases. The CDR3 covers 17 residues. Germline lookup yields CDR1 MNHGY and CDR2 SVAAGI. Losses at the gene ends were 5 bases for V and 8 bases for J; bases not matched to a gene: 16.

The gene calls are TRBV18 and TRBJ2-6, with D perhaps matching TRBD2 (5 bases). Germline CDR1 KGHSH, CDR2 LQKENI. The CDR3 is 17 amino acids. Trimming stripped 3 bases from V and 0 bases from J, with 12 bases between. The CDR3 DNA reads as TGTGCCAGCTCACCGGTGTGGGAGCTCTCTGGGGCCAACGTCCTGACTTTC. This encodes CASSPVWELSGANVLTF.

The V call is TRBV5-1, the J call TRBJ1-4; tentative D call: TRBD1 (5 bases). The V and J ends lost 0 bases and 3 bases respectively, with 12 bases between them. The germline CDR1 and CDR2 sequences are SGHRS and YFSETQ. The CDR3 runs to 16 residues. The CDR3 spells CASSLGGFRANEKLFF. DNA for the CDR3: TGCGCCAGCAGCTTGGGGGGTTTCAGGGCTAATGAAAAACTGTTTTTT.

This chain joins TRBV23-1 and TRBJ2-3; D gene ambiguous. TRBV23-1 is assigned to the ORF class and has an uncertain function. V was trimmed by 1 base and J by 2 bases, leaving 13 bases between them. The CDR3 spans 16 residues. CDR3 bases: TGCGCCAGCAGTCAATGGCCCCCCACAGACACAGATACGCAGTATTTT. This codes for CASSQWPPTDTDTQYF.

This clone turned up a few times. The V and J genes are TRBV21-1 and TRBJ1-1. TRBV21-1 is classified as a pseudogene. This CDR3 contains 15 residues. The CDR3: CASSKGGWSDTEAFF. In DNA, the CDR3 is TGTGCCAGCAGCAAAGGAGGTTGGAGTGACACTGAAGCTTTCTTT.

V and J are TRBV7-2 and TRBJ1-4; 8 bases agree with TRBD1. Germline-derived CDR1 and CDR2 are SGHTA and FQGNSA. V was pared by 4 bases and J by 8 bases, with 6 bases of the junction left unmatched. This CDR3 region has 14 residues. Written as DNA, the CDR3 is TGTGCCAGCAGCTCAGGGGGCTCGCGGGAAAAACTGTTTTTT. It yields the protein CASSSGGSREKLFF.

The chain uses TRBV7-6 and TRBJ1-4; 9 bases align to TRBD1. The CDR3 contains 15 residues. Losses at the gene ends were 4 bases for V and 4 bases for J; bases not matched to a gene: 4. The germline V gene encodes CDR1 SGHVS and CDR2 FNYEAQ. The CDR3 spells CASSYRTGVNEKLFF. The CDR3 DNA is TGTGCCAGCAGCTACCGGACAGGGGTTAATGAAAAACTGTTTTTT.

This clone came up many times. The chain recombines TRBV19 with TRBJ1-1; tentatively, D is TRBD1 (6 bases). Germline CDR1 is LNHDA and CDR2 is SQIVND (reference sequence). Trimming cost V 4 bases and J 0 bases, with 15 bases left between them. The CDR3 runs 16 residues. The CDR3 DNA sequence: TGTGCCAGTAGTAATACAGGGAGAAAACTGAACACTGAAGCTTTCTTT. Amino acid sequence: CASSNTGRKLNTEAFF.

The chain couples TRBV18 to TRBJ2-3; D is uncertain. The CDR3 consists of 13 residues. CDR1 is KGHSH and CDR2 is LQKENI in the germline V gene. V lost 6 bases to trimming and J lost 4 bases, with 11 bases between them. CDR3 nucleotide sequence: TGTGCCAGCTCCTCCGGGTCCTCAGATACGCAGTATTTT. Residues: CASSSGSSDTQYF.

V gene TRBV2 combines with J gene TRBJ1-6, with 9 positions matching TRBD1. This CDR3 comprises 18 residues. J was trimmed by 7 bases and V by 6 bases; bases with no gene match: 16. In germline, CDR1 is SNHLY, CDR2 FYNNEI. The CDR3 is CASSPGQGLSNRNSPLHF. DNA of the CDR3: TGTGCCAGCAGCCCGGGACAGGGCCTATCGAATCGGAATTCACCCCTCCACTTT.

This chain connects TRBV6-5 to TRBJ2-2, with 10 positions matching TRBD2. Germline CDR1 reads MNHEY; CDR2 reads SVGAGI. V was clipped by 11 bases and J by 11 bases; unmatched bases: 14. The CDR3 length is 14 residues. The CDR3 sequence: CASTSGDTKSELFF. The CDR3 DNA sequence: TGTGCCTCAACTAGCGGGGATACTAAATCCGAGCTGTTTTTT.

The V and J genes are TRBV7-3 and TRBJ2-2; D ambiguous. The CDR3 consists of 18 residues. V dropped 2 bases and J dropped 1 base, with 17 bases sitting between them. CDR1 is SGHTA and CDR2 is FQGTGA in the germline V gene. CDR3 in amino acids: CASSLQVEWQENTGELFF. The CDR3 DNA reads as TGTGCCAGCAGCTTACAAGTGGAATGGCAGGAGAACACCGGGGAGCTGTTTTTT.

The rearrangement uses TRBV28 and TRBJ1-5; 11 nucleotides match TRBD1. Germline V gene lookup returns CDR1 MDHEN and CDR2 SYDVKM. The CDR3 runs 16 residues. V lost 7 bases to trimming and J lost 4 bases; unmatched junction nucleotides: 9. CDR3 coding DNA: TGTGCCAGCATTACGATGGGACAGGGGGGGAATCAGCCCCAGCATTTT. Translating gives CASITMGQGGNQPQHF.

The rearrangement uses TRBV5-1 and TRBJ2-7; D is unclear. Germline CDR1 is SGHRS and CDR2 is YFSETQ. Trimming shortened V by 2 bases and J by 0 bases, and 3 bases separated the two germline ends. The CDR3 runs to 12 residues. For the CDR3, the DNA is TGCGCCAGCAGCTTTAGCTCCTACGAGCAGTACTTC. Amino acid sequence: CASSFSSYEQYF.

The chain is built from TRBV10-3 and TRBJ1-6; TRBD1 matches 9 bases. The CDR3 is 15 residues long. V was clipped by 6 bases and J by 6 bases; unmatched bases: 6. Germline assignment: CDR1 ENHRY and CDR2 SYGVKD. The CDR3 coding sequence is TGTGCCATCAGCCTTCGGACAGGGGCTAATTCACCCCTCCACTTT. Protein sequence: CAISLRTGANSPLHF.

CDR3 nucleotide sequence: TGTGCCAGTAGTACCGAACAGGGAGAAAAACTGTTTTTT. Protein sequence: CASSTEQGEKLFF. J is TRBJ1-4 and V is TRBV19, with D perhaps matching TRBD1 (6 bases). This CDR3 comprises 13 residues. V lost 4 bases to trimming and J lost 8 bases, with 11 bases between them. Looked up from germline, CDR1 is LNHDA and CDR2 is SQIVND (reference sequence). Full variable domain (remainder filled in from reference TRBV19 and TRBJ1-4): DGGITQSPKYLFRKEGQNVTLSCEQNLNHDAMYWYRQDPGQGLRLIYYSQIVNDFQKGDIAEGYSVSREKKESFPLTVTSAQKNPTAFYLCASSTEQGEKLFFGSGTQLSVL.

This chain connects TRBV7-9 to TRBJ2-1, with TRBD1 as a possible D gene (6 bases). The germline V gene has CDR1 SEHNR and CDR2 FQNEAQ (reference sequence). The ends were cut back, 5 bases at V and 1 base at J, with 15 bases in the middle. This CDR3 contains 16 residues. In DNA, the CDR3 is TGTGCCAGCAGCCTACTACAGGGTTTGTCCTACAATGAGCAGTTCTTC. Its translation is CASSLLQGLSYNEQFF.